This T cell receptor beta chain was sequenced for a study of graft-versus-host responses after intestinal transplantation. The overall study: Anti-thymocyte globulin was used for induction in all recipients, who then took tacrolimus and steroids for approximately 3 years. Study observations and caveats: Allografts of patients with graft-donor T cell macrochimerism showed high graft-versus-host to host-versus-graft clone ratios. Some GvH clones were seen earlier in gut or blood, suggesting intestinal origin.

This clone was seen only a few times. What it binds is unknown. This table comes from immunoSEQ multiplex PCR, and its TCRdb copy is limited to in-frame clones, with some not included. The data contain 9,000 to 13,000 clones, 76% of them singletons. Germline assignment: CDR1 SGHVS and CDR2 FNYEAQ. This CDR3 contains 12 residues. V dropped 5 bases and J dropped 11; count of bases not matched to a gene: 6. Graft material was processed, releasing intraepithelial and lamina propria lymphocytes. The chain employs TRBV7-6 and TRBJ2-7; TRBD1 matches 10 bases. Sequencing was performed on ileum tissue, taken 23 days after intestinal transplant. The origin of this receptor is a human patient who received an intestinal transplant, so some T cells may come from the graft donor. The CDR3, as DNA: TGTGCCAGCAGCCCGGGGACAGGGGTTGAGTACTTC. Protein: CASSPGTGVEYF.